The next 24 T cell receptor beta chains were all read from a single sample in a study of T cells in Graves' hyperthyroidism and ophthalmopathy. Amplified TCR beta CDR3 regions derived from RNA transcripts. TCR CDR3 underwent first-round RT-PCR with the HTBI primer set. MiXCR, applied by TCRdb to the multiplex PCR reads, yields one record per CDR3 protein. The table records a few hundred thousand distinct CDR3 sequences, less than 20% of them present only once. The sequenced sample consisted of blood. Receptors were obtained from a woman aged 30 to 39 with Graves' hyperthyroidism.

This clonotype was recorded at least ten times. This sequence joins TRBV20-1 and TRBJ2-5; TRBD1 matches 11 bases. The CDR3 runs 16 residues. The V gene's germline CDR1 is DFQATT and CDR2 SNEGSKA (reference sequence). V lost 0 bases, J lost 4 bases, and 7 bases stayed unmatched. CDR3 residues: CSARDFRDRGGETQYF. In DNA form, the CDR3 reads TGCAGTGCTAGAGATTTTCGGGACAGGGGGGGAGAGACCCAGTACTTC.

This clonotype was seen more than once but under ten times. A much larger clonotype is one base distant, so this may be a read error. V is TRBV6-1 and J is TRBJ1-1, with D perhaps matching TRBD1 (5 bases). This CDR3 comprises 16 residues. Trimming pared 7 bases from V and 3 bases from J, leaving 21 bases between. CDR1 MNHNS and CDR2 SASEGT come from the germline V gene. The CDR3 DNA follows: TGTGCCAGCACTCTTAGCAGGGTTGCAGTGTACACTGAAGCTTTCTTT. Translating it yields CASTLSRVAVYTEAFF.

This chain uses TRBV20-1 with TRBJ2-7; a possible D gene is TRBD1 (5 bases). The germline V and J ends were trimmed by 4 bases and 7 bases, with 23 bases remaining between them. This CDR3 contains 15 residues. Germline values: CDR1 DFQATT, CDR2 SNEGSKA (reference sequence). This CDR3 is CSANYAGPQGGEQYF. The DNA for the CDR3 is TGCAGTGCTAACTATGCAGGGCCCCAGGGTGGGGAGCAGTACTTC.

The gene calls are TRBV19 and TRBJ2-1, with D possibly matching TRBD2 (6 bases). The CDR3 totals 15 residues. The germline CDR1 and CDR2 sequences are LNHDA and SQIVND (reference sequence). V was clipped by 1 base and J by 1 base, with 8 bases between them. The CDR3 spells CASSIGRESYNEQFF. The CDR3 coding sequence is TGTGCCAGTAGTATAGGCCGGGAGTCCTACAATGAGCAGTTCTTC.

This chain joins TRBV27 and TRBJ2-4; a weak D match, TRBD2 (6 bases). This CDR3 is built from 13 residues. Germline CDR1 is MNHEY and CDR2 is SMNVEV (reference sequence). Between the trimmed V and J ends, which lost 2 bases and 4 bases, there was a span of 6 bases. The CDR3 loop reads CASSLAGKNIQYF. As DNA, the CDR3 is TGTGCCAGCAGTTTAGCGGGAAAAAACATTCAGTACTTC.

The chain uses TRBV4-3 and TRBJ1-1, with TRBD1 matching over 8 bases. Germline values: CDR1 LGHNA, CDR2 YSLEER. CDR3 length: 14 residues. Trimming cost V 4 bases and J 5 bases; bases outside gene matches: 6. The CDR3 protein is CASSPRQGWTEAFF. The DNA for the CDR3 is TGCGCCAGCAGCCCAAGACAGGGGTGGACTGAAGCTTTCTTT.

This clonotype was recorded many times. V is TRBV30 and J is TRBJ2-2; tentatively, D is TRBD2 (6 bases). The V end lost 3 bases, the J end lost 4 bases, and 6 bases lay between the germline ends. The germline gives CDR1 GTSNPN, CDR2 SVGIG (reference sequence). This CDR3 contains 12 residues. The CDR3 region is CAWRGGTGELFF. CDR3 nucleotides: TGTGCCTGGAGGGGAGGCACCGGGGAGCTGTTTTTT.

This clonotype was counted many times. The J gene is TRBJ1-1, the V gene TRBV27, with 7 bases aligning to TRBD1. CDR3 size: 15 residues. CDR1 is MNHEY, CDR2 SMNVEV, per germline (reference sequence). V shed 5 bases, J shed 1 base, and the junction held 7 bases outside the gene matches. The CDR3 nucleotides are TGTGCCAGCAGTACCCCCCGGGACAGGAACACTGAAGCTTTCTTT. Amino acid sequence: CASSTPRDRNTEAFF.

The V call is TRBV10-3, the J call TRBJ2-2, with TRBD2 matching 10 bases. The CDR3 totals 16 residues. The junction had 15 bases not matched to a gene; V was cut back by 10 bases and J by 7 bases. Germline V gene data show CDR1 as ENHRY and CDR2 as SYGVKD. CDR3 protein: CATGPKAGGPGGELFF. Here the CDR3 DNA reads TGTGCCACCGGTCCCAAAGCGGGAGGGCCTGGCGGGGAGCTGTTTTTT.

This clonotype came up many times. In nucleotides, the CDR3 is TGTGCCAGCAGCTTAGACAGGGGGTGGGGGGAGCAGTACTTC. Protein product: CASSLDRGWGEQYF. The chain carries TRBV7-2 and TRBJ2-7, with 8 positions matching TRBD1. Germline V CDR1 and CDR2: SGHTA, FQGNSA. CDR3 length equals 14 residues. The junction had 6 bases not matched to a gene; V was cut back by 1 base and J by 7 bases.

The chain carries TRBV15 and TRBJ2-2; 9 bases map to TRBD2. V shed 0 bases, J shed 5 bases, and the junction held 10 bases outside the gene matches. Germline V lookup: CDR1 LNHNV, CDR2 YYDKDF (reference sequence). This CDR3 has 18 amino acids. Here the CDR3 DNA reads TGTGCCACCAGCAGAGATCTCCTTAGCGGGAGCGGTACCGGGGAGCTGTTTTTT. Encoded protein: CATSRDLLSGSGTGELFF.

This clonotype was recorded many times. The genes are TRBV28 and TRBJ2-7; 8 bases are shared with TRBD1. The J segment lost 3 bases and the V segment lost 10 bases, leaving 8 bases of the junction unmatched. The CDR3 runs 13 residues. Germline V gene lookup returns CDR1 MDHEN and CDR2 SYDVKM. In DNA form, the CDR3 reads TGTGCCATCCGGGACAGGACCTACTACGAGCAGTACTTC. Amino acids: CAIRDRTYYEQYF.

In this sample, this clonotype turned up a few times. This chain links TRBV6-2 or TRBV6-3 with TRBJ2-7; D gene unclear. With 0 bases removed from V and 0 bases from J, the gap between germline ends came to 9 bases. The CDR3 totals 15 residues. CDR1 MNHEY and CDR2 SVGEGT come from the germline V gene. This chain's CDR3 is CASSYSKPDSYEQYF. The CDR3 nucleotides are TGTGCCAGCAGTTACTCAAAACCCGACTCCTACGAGCAGTACTTC.

To note about this clonotype: This may be a read error: a much more frequent sequence differs by one nucleotide. The rearrangement joins TRBV6-2 or TRBV6-3 to TRBJ1-1, with a possible D match to TRBD1 (5 bases). V gave up 7 bases and J gave up 6 bases, with 15 bases separating them. Germline CDR1 MNHEY, CDR2 SVGEGT. The CDR3 consists of 13 residues. CDR3 residues: CASTNQGGAEAFF. CDR3 DNA: TGTGCCAGCACCAATCAGGGAGGTGCTGAAGCTTTCTTT.

Only a few counts were recorded for this clonotype. The chain employs TRBV20-1 and TRBJ2-5; D gene uncertain. Trimming stripped 5 bases from V and 5 bases from J, with 6 bases between. The CDR3 spans 10 residues. CDR1 is DFQATT, CDR2 SNEGSKA, per germline (reference sequence). The CDR3 bases are TGCAGTGCTCCCACGGAGACCCAGTACTTC. Translation: CSAPTETQYF.

A remark on this clonotype: One end of the junction varies from germline; a read error may be responsible. The chain is built from TRBV19 and TRBJ2-1; 10 bases are a match to TRBD1. Per the germline V gene, CDR1 is LNHDA and CDR2 is SQIVND (reference sequence). The CDR3 contains 16 residues. Written as DNA, the CDR3 is TGTGCCAGTAGTCTAGACCGGGACAGGGGCAGGAATGAGCAGTTCTTC. Encoded protein: CASSLDRDRGRNEQFF.

This clonotype was counted only a few times. V is TRBV12-3 or TRBV12-4 and J is TRBJ1-3; D unresolved. The CDR3 length is 12 residues. The V end lost 5 bases, the J end lost 4 bases, and 6 bases lay between the germline ends. CDR3 DNA sequence: TGTGCCAGCAGTACCACCGGAAACACCATATATTTT. The encoded protein is CASSTTGNTIYF.

This clonotype was counted between two and nine times. V and J are TRBV9 and TRBJ2-1, with 10 bases lining up with TRBD2. After removal of 4 bases from V and 3 bases from J, the junction contained 7 bases not matched to a gene. The CDR3 totals 16 residues. CDR1 and CDR2 (germline): SGDLS, YYNGEE. The CDR3 nucleotides are TGTGCCAGCAGCCATCGTAGGACTAGCGGCTACAATGAGCAGTTCTTC. Protein: CASSHRRTSGYNEQFF. Using reference TRBV9 and TRBJ2-1 for the parts outside the CDR3, the full variable domain is DSGVTQTPKHLITATGQRVTLRCSPRSGDLSVYWYQQSLDQGLQFLIQYYNGEERAKGNILERFSAQQFPDLHSELNLSSLELGDSALYFCASSHRRTSGYNEQFFGPGTRLTVL.

This clonotype was seen repeatedly, ten times or more. V gene TRBV20-1 combines with J gene TRBJ2-7; D remains unclear. CDR1 is DFQATT, CDR2 SNEGSKA, per germline (reference sequence). The CDR3 extends over 12 amino acids. Trimming removed 3 bases at V and 1 base at J, with 7 bases between. The chain's CDR3 is CSARKDSYEQYF. CDR3 DNA sequence: TGCAGTGCTAGGAAAGATTCCTACGAGCAGTACTTC.

This clonotype was counted a few times. The CDR3 nucleotides are TGTGCCACCCGAATGGAATTCGGGACAGGGGTCAATGAGCAGTTCTTC. This encodes CATRMEFGTGVNEQFF. The V call is TRBV6-1, the J call TRBJ2-1, with TRBD1 identical over 10 bases. V was pared by 10 bases and J by 6 bases, with 15 bases of the junction left unmatched. The CDR3 runs 16 residues. Germline CDR1 reads MNHNS; CDR2 reads SASEGT.

This clonotype came up many times. J is TRBJ2-1 and V is TRBV6-1; the D gene could be TRBD1 or TRBD2 (5 bases each). The CDR3 totals 15 residues. CDR1 is MNHNS and CDR2 is SASEGT in the germline V gene. Deletions cut 5 bases from V and 6 bases from J, with 17 bases between. The CDR3: CASSPTGRAGNEQFF. CDR3 in DNA: TGTGCCAGCAGTCCTACGGGCAGGGCGGGCAATGAGCAGTTCTTC.

The rearrangement uses TRBV20-1 and TRBJ2-3; 8 bases fit TRBD1. The germline V gene encodes CDR1 DFQATT and CDR2 SNEGSKA (reference sequence). The trim removed 0 bases at V and 0 bases at J, leaving 5 bases unmatched. The CDR3 totals 16 residues. This chain's CDR3 is CSARDTGQGSTDTQYF. The CDR3 coding sequence is TGCAGTGCTAGAGATACAGGACAGGGAAGCACAGATACGCAGTATTTT.

The rearrangement joins TRBV4-1 to TRBJ2-1; 10 nucleotides match TRBD2. Trimming took 1 base from V and 7 from J; bases not matched to a gene: 13. Germline V CDR1 and CDR2: MGHRA, YSYEKL. This CDR3 has 18 amino acids. In nucleotides, the CDR3 is TGCGCCAGCAGCCAAGGGCGAGATCTAGCTAGCGGGGGAAATGAGCAGTTCTTC. Translation gives CASSQGRDLASGGNEQFF.

The CDR3 protein is CASSLSVSGEQYF. CDR3 nucleotides: TGTGCCAGCAGTTTGTCGGTGTCTGGCGAGCAGTACTTC. The rearrangement uses TRBV12-3 or TRBV12-4 and TRBJ2-7; D unresolved. Trimming pared 3 bases from V and 6 bases from J, leaving 12 bases between. The CDR3 has 13 residues.